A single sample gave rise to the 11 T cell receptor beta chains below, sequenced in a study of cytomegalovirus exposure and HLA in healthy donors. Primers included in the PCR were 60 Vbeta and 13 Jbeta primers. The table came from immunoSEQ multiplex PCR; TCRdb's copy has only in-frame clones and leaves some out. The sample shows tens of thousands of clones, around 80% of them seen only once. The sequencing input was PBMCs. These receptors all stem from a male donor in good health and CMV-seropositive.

CDR3 loop: CASSLEAGRWAEAFF. CDR3 coding DNA: TGTGCCAGCAGCTTAGAGGCAGGGAGGTGGGCTGAAGCTTTCTTT. This chain uses TRBV7-9 with TRBJ1-1, with a tentative D call TRBD1 (5 bases). The CDR3 has 15 residues. Germline V gives CDR1 SEHNR, CDR2 FQNEAQ (reference sequence). The V and J ends lost 1 base and 6 bases respectively, with 15 bases between them.

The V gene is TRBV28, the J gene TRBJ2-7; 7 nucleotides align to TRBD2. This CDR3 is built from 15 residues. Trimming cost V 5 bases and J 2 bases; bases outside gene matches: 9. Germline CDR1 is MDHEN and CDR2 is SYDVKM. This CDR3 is CASSAVGLRAYEQYF. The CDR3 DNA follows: TGTGCCAGCAGTGCCGTGGGACTACGAGCCTACGAGCAGTACTTC.

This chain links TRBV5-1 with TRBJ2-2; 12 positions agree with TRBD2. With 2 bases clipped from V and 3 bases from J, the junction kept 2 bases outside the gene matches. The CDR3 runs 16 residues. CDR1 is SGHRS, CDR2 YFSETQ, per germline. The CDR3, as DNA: TGCGCCAGCAGCTTCCCTAGCGGGAGGGACACCGGGGAGCTGTTTTTT. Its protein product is CASSFPSGRDTGELFF.

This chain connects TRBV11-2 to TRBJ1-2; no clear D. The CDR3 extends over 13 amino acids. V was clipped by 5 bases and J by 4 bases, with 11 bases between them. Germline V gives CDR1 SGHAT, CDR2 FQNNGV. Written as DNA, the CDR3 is TGTGCCAGCAGCCCGGACTCTAGCTATGGCTACACCTTC. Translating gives CASSPDSSYGYTF.

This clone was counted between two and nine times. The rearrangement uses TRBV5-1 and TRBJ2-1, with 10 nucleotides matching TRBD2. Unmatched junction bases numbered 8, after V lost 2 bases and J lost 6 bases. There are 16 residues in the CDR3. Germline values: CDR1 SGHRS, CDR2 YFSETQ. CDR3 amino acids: CASSLQLAGRTNEQFF. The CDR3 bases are TGCGCCAGCAGCTTACAACTAGCGGGAAGGACCAATGAGCAGTTCTTC. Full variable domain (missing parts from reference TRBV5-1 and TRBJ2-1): KAGVTQTPRYLIKTRGQQVTLSCSPISGHRSVSWYQQTPGQGLQFLFEYFSETQRNKGNFPGRFSGRQFSNSRSEMNVSTLELGDSALYLCASSLQLAGRTNEQFFGPGTRLTVL.

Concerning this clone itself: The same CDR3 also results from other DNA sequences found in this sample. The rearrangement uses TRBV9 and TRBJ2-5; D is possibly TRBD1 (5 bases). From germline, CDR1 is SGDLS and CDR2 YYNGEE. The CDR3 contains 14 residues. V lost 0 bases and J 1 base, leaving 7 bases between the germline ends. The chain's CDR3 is CASSVGQGQETQYF. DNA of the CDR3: TGTGCCAGCAGCGTAGGGCAGGGCCAAGAGACCCAGTACTTC. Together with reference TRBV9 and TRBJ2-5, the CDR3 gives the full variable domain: DSGVTQTPKHLITATGQRVTLRCSPRSGDLSVYWYQQSLDQGLQFLIQYYNGEERAKGNILERFSAQQFPDLHSELNLSSLELGDSALYFCASSVGQGQETQYFGPGTRLLVL.

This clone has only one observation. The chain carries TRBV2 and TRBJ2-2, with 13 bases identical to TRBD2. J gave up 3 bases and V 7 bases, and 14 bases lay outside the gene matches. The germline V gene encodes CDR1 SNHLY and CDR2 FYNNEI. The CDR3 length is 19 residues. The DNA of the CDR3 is TGTGCCAGCAACTGGCGATCTGACGGGACTAGCGGGGACACCGGGGAGCTGTTTTTT. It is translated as CASNWRSDGTSGDTGELFF. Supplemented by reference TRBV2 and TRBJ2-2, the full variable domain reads EPEVTQTPSHQVTQMGQEVILRCVPISNHLYFYWYRQILGQKVEFLVSFYNNEISEKSEIFDDQFSVERPDGSNFTLKIRSTKLEDSAMYFCASNWRSDGTSGDTGELFFGEGSRLTVL.

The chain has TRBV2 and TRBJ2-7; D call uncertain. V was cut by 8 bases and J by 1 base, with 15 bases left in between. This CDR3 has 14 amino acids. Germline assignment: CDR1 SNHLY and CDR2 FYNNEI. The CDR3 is CASSPSGRSYEQYF. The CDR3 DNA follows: TGTGCCAGCTCCCCCTCCGGCAGGTCCTACGAGCAGTACTTC. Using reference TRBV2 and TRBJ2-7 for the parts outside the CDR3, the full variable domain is EPEVTQTPSHQVTQMGQEVILRCVPISNHLYFYWYRQILGQKVEFLVSFYNNEISEKSEIFDDQFSVERPDGSNFTLKIRSTKLEDSAMYFCASSPSGRSYEQYFGPGTRLTVT.

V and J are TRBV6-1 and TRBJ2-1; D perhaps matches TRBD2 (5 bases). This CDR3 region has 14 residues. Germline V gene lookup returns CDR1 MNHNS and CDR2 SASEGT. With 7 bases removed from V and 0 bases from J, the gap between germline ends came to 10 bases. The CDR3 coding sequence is TGTGCCAGCAAGGAGGCTGGCTCCTACAATGAGCAGTTCTTC. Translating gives CASKEAGSYNEQFF.

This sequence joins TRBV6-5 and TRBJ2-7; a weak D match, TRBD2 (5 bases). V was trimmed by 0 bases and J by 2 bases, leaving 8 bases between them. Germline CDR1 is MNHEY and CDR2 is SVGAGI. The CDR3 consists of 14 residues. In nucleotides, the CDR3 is TGTGCCAGCAGTTACTCGGCGGGCACCTACGAGCAGTACTTC. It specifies CASSYSAGTYEQYF.

CDR3 in amino acids: CASSVATAGELFF. The DNA for the CDR3 is TGTGCCAGCAGCGTAGCTACGGCCGGGGAGCTGTTTTTT. The chain joins TRBV9 to TRBJ2-2; D is undetermined. The CDR3 loop spans 13 amino acids. The germline CDR1 and CDR2 sequences are SGDLS and YYNGEE. Trimming pared 0 bases from V and 6 bases from J, leaving 6 bases between.